Detailed here is one T cell receptor beta chain. Its antigen remains unknown. This sample was included in a study of cytomegalovirus exposure and HLA in healthy donors. The study's findings and limits: Accounts indicate the classifier identified cytomegalovirus status with strong specificity and sensitivity. In an earlier analysis, about 87% or about 30%: the productive usage of most TCR beta V segments.

Losses at the gene ends were 4 bases for V and 3 bases for J; bases not matched to a gene: 5. CDR1 LNHDA and CDR2 SQIVND come from the germline V gene (reference sequence). CDR3 size: 17 residues. In the PCR, 60 Vbeta and 13 Jbeta primers were used. Repertoires were generated with immunoSEQ multiplex PCR, while TCRdb's copy carries only in-frame clones and drops some. The data show approximately 150,000 clones, roughly four fifths seen once. The sequence was collected from a woman in her fifties or sixties in good health and CMV-seronegative. The chain joins TRBV19 to TRBJ2-2; 13 nucleotides match TRBD2. The sample consisted of PBMCs. The CDR3 sequence is CASSKTSGRTDTGELFF. DNA for the CDR3: TGTGCCAGTAGTAAGACTAGCGGGAGGACAGACACCGGGGAGCTGTTTTTT.